This T cell receptor (beta chain) was profiled in a study of chemoradiotherapy in HPV16-positive cancers (dated by TCRdb to between 2022 and 2023). In terms of the full investigation: Candidate HPV-specific T-cell clones and common TCR motifs were defined through functional T-cell assays on cells from a couple of HPV16-positive patients. The study asked whether T-cell immunity against the HPV oncoproteins E6 and E7 changes during chemoradiotherapy and whether it affects survival. The candidate HPV-specific TCRs and motifs were subsequently tracked in TCR repertoires obtained from roughly 78 patients with HPV-related cancers. What the authors observed across the whole study: Expansion of candidate HPV-specific clones and E7-related TCR motifs was observed in the tumor microenvironment during treatment, whereas no such expansion was observed for non-HPV-specific T cells. The functional definition of HPV-specific T cells was derived from only two HPV16-positive patients, and the survival association was reported for HPV16-positive patients. Improved recurrence-free survival in HPV16-positive patients was associated with expansion of HPV-responsive T cells during chemoradiotherapy.

Repertoires were sampled repeatedly over the course of chemoradiotherapy, so clonal expansion could be followed in the tumor microenvironment. The cysteine opens and the phenylalanine closes a CDR3 of 14 amino acids. Just the 42-base CDR3 DNA is kept, in frame starting at base 1. The CDR1 and CDR2 encoded by the germline V gene are SQVTM and ANQGSEA. The V end gives up 6 bases and the J end 7 bases, leaving 12 bases in the junction not matched to a gene. To note about this clone: The antigen it binds to is not known. Base qualities are not at hand, and no much larger clone is one base apart.

Libraries came from the immunoSEQ multiplex PCR assay. In its TCRdb copy, this immuneACCESS table keeps in-frame sequences only and misses some clones. Where compared with another copy, unresolved V genes explain less than half of these, and the others have no known cause. A total of about 7,900 clones appear in this sample, less than 80% of them only once. The ten largest clones add up to 6.5% to 9.5% of the sample. The TCR comes from a human donor with HPV-associated anogenital cancer. The biological material was taken from a patient who underwent chemoradiotherapy. The sequence links TRBV29-1 to TRBJ1-5; the central 7 bases match TRBD1. The nucleotides read TGCAGCGTAAGGGGCCAGGGGGTAGGACAGCCCCAGCATTTT. This codes for CSVRGQGVGQPQHF.